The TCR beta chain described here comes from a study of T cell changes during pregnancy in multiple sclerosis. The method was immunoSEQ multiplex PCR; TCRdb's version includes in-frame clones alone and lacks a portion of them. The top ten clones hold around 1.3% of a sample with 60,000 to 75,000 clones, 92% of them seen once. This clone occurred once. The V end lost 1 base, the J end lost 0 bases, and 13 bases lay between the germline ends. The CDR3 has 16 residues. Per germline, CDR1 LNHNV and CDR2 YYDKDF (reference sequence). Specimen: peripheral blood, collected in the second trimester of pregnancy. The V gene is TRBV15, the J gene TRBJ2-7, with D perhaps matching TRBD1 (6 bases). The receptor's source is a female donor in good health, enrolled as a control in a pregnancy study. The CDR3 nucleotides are TGTGCCACCAGCAGAGGGATAAAGGGGGACTCCTACGAGCAGTACTTC. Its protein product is CATSRGIKGDSYEQYF. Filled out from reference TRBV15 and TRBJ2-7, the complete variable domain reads DAMVIQNPRYQVTQFGKPVTLSCSQTLNHNVMYWYQQKSSQAPKLLFHYYDKDFNNEADTPDNFQSRRPNTSFCFLDIRSPGLGDTAMYLCATSRGIKGDSYEQYFGPGTRLTVT.